This T cell receptor (beta chain) appears in the sequencing data of a study of shared clonotypes between healthy human individuals. The CDR3 has 15 residues. The trim removed 6 bases at V and 5 bases at J, leaving 10 bases unmatched. Germline V gene sequence: CDR1 KGHSH, CDR2 LQKENI. Nashville, Tennessee was home to all donors, each a Caucasian adult. Libraries were prepared by immunoSEQ multiplex PCR; TCRdb keeps only in-frame clonotypes and omits some of them. The sample lists about 2 million clones; 85% to 95% were seen once. The sequence derives from a man between 18 and 29 years old in good health. The V and J genes are TRBV18 and TRBJ1-2; 9 nucleotides match TRBD1. Source material: naive CD4+ T cells sorted from blood. Documented subset: CD45RA+ positively selected. The DNA for the CDR3 is TGTGCCAGCTCCCCGGTGGGACAGGGATGGTATGGCTACACCTTC. Translated, it gives CASSPVGQGWYGYTF.